This entry lists 26 T cell receptor beta chains sequenced from one sample in a study of CD8+CD57+ T cells in acquired aplastic anemia. Patients who underwent sequencing had shown CD8+CD57+ cell expansion by flow cytometry. Template material for TCR beta VDJ and CDR3 profiling consisted of genomic DNA. MiXCR, run by TCRdb on the reads, gives a single entry per CDR3 protein. Seen here are fewer than 200,000 distinct CDR3 sequences, 47% observed once, and the top ten hold more than 1%. Input material: sorted CD4+, CD8+, or CD8+CD57+ T cells (not recorded which) from PBMCs. The source is a human donor with aplastic anemia.

The chain employs TRBV10-2 and TRBJ2-7, with 8 bases aligning to TRBD2. The V and J ends lost 5 bases and 1 base, in that order; junction bases with no gene match: 7. Germline CDR1 WSHSY, CDR2 SAAADI. This CDR3 spans 15 amino acids. DNA of the CDR3: TGCGCCAGCAGTCGGGCTAGCGGGCCTTCCTACGAGCAGTACTTC. It translates to CASSRASGPSYEQYF.

The rearrangement links TRBV19 to TRBJ1-2; 8 positions agree with TRBD1. CDR3 length equals 14 residues. J was trimmed by 4 bases and V by 0 bases; bases with no gene match: 1. The germline CDR1 and CDR2 sequences are LNHDA and SQIVND (reference sequence). Here the CDR3 reads CASSIEGQAYGYTF. As DNA, the CDR3 is TGTGCCAGTAGTATAGAGGGACAGGCCTATGGCTACACCTTC.

This sequence joins TRBV9 and TRBJ1-6, with D possibly TRBD1 on 5 matching bases. Germline values: CDR1 SGDLS, CDR2 YYNGEE. Trimming took 4 bases from V and 9 from J, leaving 14 bases between them. The CDR3 is 14 amino acids. The CDR3 DNA reads TGTGCCAGCAGCCCCAGCGGGGGTACTTCACCCCTCCACTTT. Protein product: CASSPSGGTSPLHF.

The sample holds many counts of this clonotype. The rearrangement uses TRBV3-1 and TRBJ2-7, with D unresolved. The CDR3 spans 17 residues. CDR1 and CDR2 (germline): LGHDT, YNNKEL (reference sequence). V shed 4 bases and J shed 6 bases, with 25 bases lying between them. The CDR3 nucleotides are TGTGCCAGCAGCCTATCAATGGGAACTAAGGACGGCCTCGAGCAGTACTTC. Translation: CASSLSMGTKDGLEQYF.

The chain is built from TRBV29-1 and TRBJ2-1; D might be TRBD2 (6 bases). V lost 3 bases to trimming and J lost 6 bases, with 12 bases between them. CDR1 is SQVTM, CDR2 ANQGSEA, per germline. The CDR3 is 13 amino acids. CDR3 sequence (DNA): TGCAGCGTTGACGGGCAGGGAGGCAATGAGCAGTTCTTC. It yields the protein CSVDGQGGNEQFF.

This sequence joins TRBV10-3 and TRBJ2-1, with TRBD2 identical over 7 bases. With 3 bases clipped from V and 2 bases from J, the junction kept 1 base outside the gene matches. The CDR3 has 14 residues. Germline V gene lookup returns CDR1 ENHRY and CDR2 SYGVKD. CDR3 nucleotides: TGTGCCATCAGTGAAGGGACTACCTACAATGAGCAGTTCTTC. Translated: CAISEGTTYNEQFF.

This clonotype was detected ten times or more. The V gene is TRBV20-1, the J gene TRBJ1-4; weak D call: TRBD1 (6 bases). V was cut by 5 bases and J by 4 bases, with 8 bases left in between. The CDR3 spans 12 residues. The V gene's germline CDR1 is DFQATT and CDR2 SNEGSKA (reference sequence). The CDR3 coding sequence is TGCAGTGCTTCACAGGGTAATGAAAAACTGTTTTTT. Protein sequence: CSASQGNEKLFF.

With respect to this clonotype: One end of the junction varies from germline; a read error may be responsible. This sequence joins TRBV24-1 and TRBJ2-5; no definite D call. The CDR3 sequence is 13 residues long. Germline V lookup: CDR1 KGHDR, CDR2 SFDVKD. CDR3 bases: TGTGCCACCAATCGACGGGTTTTAGAGACCCAGTGCTTC. Translation: CATNRRVLETQCF.

The chain recombines TRBV10-2 with TRBJ2-1, with 10 bases matching TRBD2. Unmatched junction bases numbered 4, after V lost 3 bases and J lost 8 bases. The germline V gene encodes CDR1 WSHSY and CDR2 SAAADI. There are 14 residues in the CDR3. The CDR3 coding sequence is TGCGCCAGCAGTGATGTAGCGGGAGGATATGAGCAGTTCTTC. It translates to CASSDVAGGYEQFF.

The chain's CDR3 is CSVETQVGAEAFF. In nucleotides, the CDR3 is TGCAGCGTTGAAACCCAGGTTGGGGCGGAAGCTTTCTTT. The J gene is TRBJ1-1, the V gene TRBV29-1, with D perhaps matching TRBD1 (5 bases). Trimming cost V 2 bases and J 8 bases, with 15 bases left between them. CDR3 length equals 13 residues. The germline V gene encodes CDR1 SQVTM and CDR2 ANQGSEA.

The chain is built from TRBV5-1 and TRBJ2-1; weak D call: TRBD2 (5 bases). The V end lost 2 bases, the J end lost 5 bases, and 11 bases lay between the germline ends. From germline, CDR1 is SGHRS and CDR2 YFSETQ. This CDR3 contains 14 residues. The DNA for the CDR3 is TGCGCCAGCAGCTTTTGGAGCGGAGACAATGAGCAGTTCTTC. Protein: CASSFWSGDNEQFF.

Worth noting for this clonotype: A much larger clone lies a single base off, so this may be a read error. The chain joins TRBV5-6 to TRBJ2-3, with TRBD2 identical over 10 bases. The germline gives CDR1 SGHDT, CDR2 YYEEEE. This CDR3 is built from 16 residues. CDR3 coding DNA: TGTGCCAGCAGCCCCTACAACAGCGGGGGGGCGGATACGCGGTATTTT. Translation gives CASSPYNSGGADTRYF.

The chain employs TRBV5-1 and TRBJ2-1, with 14 bases that match TRBD2. The CDR3 sequence is 19 residues long. Germline V gene data show CDR1 as SGHRS and CDR2 as YFSETQ. V lost 3 bases and J lost 5; bases outside the gene matches: 13. CDR3 sequence (DNA): TGCGCCAGCAGCTCCCCGGGACTAGCGGGAGAATTGACCGACAATGAGCAGTTCTTC. This translates into CASSSPGLAGELTDNEQFF.

This chain links TRBV6-1 with TRBJ1-6, with D maybe TRBD1 (6 bases). Germline assignment: CDR1 MNHNS and CDR2 SASEGT. Between the trimmed V and J ends, which lost 7 bases and 5 bases, there was a span of 24 bases. The CDR3 sequence is 18 residues long. The CDR3 is CASIAGQPPGRHNSPLHF. As DNA, the CDR3 is TGTGCCAGCATTGCAGGACAGCCGCCCGGGAGGCATAATTCACCCCTCCACTTT.

V usage is TRBV10-2 and J usage is TRBJ2-7; TRBD2 matches at 7 bases. With V trimmed by 5 bases and J by 3 bases, 10 bases remained unmatched. The length of the CDR3 is 15 residues. The germline V gene has CDR1 WSHSY and CDR2 SAAADI. The CDR3 region is CASSSRAAGSYEQYF. DNA of the CDR3: TGCGCCAGCAGTTCGAGGGCAGCGGGAAGCTACGAGCAGTACTTC.

J is TRBJ1-2 and V is TRBV14, with D perhaps matching TRBD1 (6 bases). The germline CDR1 and CDR2 sequences are SGHDN and FVKESK. The ends were cut back, 4 bases at V and 5 bases at J, with 23 bases in the middle. The CDR3 loop spans 17 amino acids. CDR3 in amino acids: CASSLIGGLAGQYGYTF. The CDR3 DNA reads as TGTGCCAGCAGCCTTATCGGGGGGCTGGCGGGCCAATATGGCTACACCTTC.

The chain uses TRBV2 and TRBJ1-3; a weak D match, TRBD1 (5 bases). The CDR3 extends over 14 amino acids. Trimming removed 4 bases from V and 4 bases from J, with 11 bases in between. Germline CDR1 and CDR2: SNHLY and FYNNEI. In DNA, the CDR3 is TGTGCCAGCAGTGTTGGAGGGGTAGGAAACACCATATATTTT. Translating it yields CASSVGGVGNTIYF.

V gene TRBV7-3 combines with J gene TRBJ2-7; 9 bases are a match to TRBD2. CDR1 is SGHTA, CDR2 FQGTGA, per germline. Unmatched junction bases numbered 11, after V lost 5 bases and J lost 3 bases. This CDR3 has 16 amino acids. The CDR3 protein is CASSGDPSGANYEQYF. The CDR3 nucleotides read TGTGCCAGCAGCGGAGACCCTAGCGGGGCAAACTACGAGCAGTACTTC. Looking up the rest from reference TRBV7-3 and TRBJ2-7 gives the full variable domain: GAGVSQTPSNKVTEKGKYVELRCDPISGHTALYWYRQSLGQGPEFLIYFQGTGAADDSGLPNDRFFAVRPEGSVSTLKIQRTERGDSAVYLCASSGDPSGANYEQYFGPGTRLTVT.

Details on this clonotype: A much larger clone sits a single nucleotide away, making a read error possible. V usage is TRBV6-5 and J usage is TRBJ2-1; possible D gene TRBD1, 6 bases. Germline V CDR1 and CDR2: MNHEY, SVGAGI. Trimming cost V 4 bases and J 2 bases, with 12 bases left between them. The CDR3 has 15 amino acids. CDR3 sequence reads: CASSSAGTPYNEQFF. DNA for the CDR3: TGTGCCAGCAGTTCAGCCGGGACACCCTACAATGAGCAGTTCTTC.

The chain has TRBV19 and TRBJ1-5; 9 bases fit TRBD1. Germline values: CDR1 LNHDA, CDR2 SQIVND (reference sequence). After removal of 3 bases from V and 6 bases from J, the junction contained 12 bases not matched to a gene. This CDR3 has 17 residues. Here the CDR3 DNA reads TGTGCCAGTAGTATCAATACCGGGACAGGGTCGGGTCAGCCCCAGCATTTT. It specifies CASSINTGTGSGQPQHF. The full variable domain, in which reference TRBV19 and TRBJ1-5 provide the parts outside the CDR3, is DGGITQSPKYLFRKEGQNVTLSCEQNLNHDAMYWYRQDPGQGLRLIYYSQIVNDFQKGDIAEGYSVSREKKESFPLTVTSAQKNPTAFYLCASSINTGTGSGQPQHFGDGTRLSIL.

On this clonotype itself: A clone one base away is much larger, so this may be a read error. In nucleotides, the CDR3 is TGTGCCAGCAGAGATACAGGCGGAAACTATGGCTTCACCTTC. Its protein product is CASRDTGGNYGFTF. V usage is TRBV27 and J usage is TRBJ1-2; D possibly corresponds to TRBD1 (5 bases). The CDR3 length is 14 residues. Germline V gives CDR1 MNHEY, CDR2 SMNVEV (reference sequence).

The rearrangement links TRBV2 to TRBJ1-6; 9 nucleotides line up with TRBD1. This CDR3 is 14 amino acids long. Trimming removed 5 bases from V and 8 bases from J; junction bases left unmatched: 4. CDR1 and CDR2 from the germline V gene are SNHLY and FYNNEI. The CDR3 coding sequence is TGTGCCAGCAGTCGAACAGGGGGCGATTCACCCCTCCACTTT. Translating it yields CASSRTGGDSPLHF.

The chain has TRBV20-1 and TRBJ2-3; D may match TRBD1 or TRBD2 (6 bases each). Germline CDR1 DFQATT, CDR2 SNEGSKA (reference sequence). This CDR3 contains 14 residues. Trimming stripped 6 bases from V and 0 bases from J, with 13 bases between. CDR3 coding DNA: TGCAGTGCCCTCACAGGGAGGAGCACAGATACGCAGTATTTT. As protein: CSALTGRSTDTQYF.

The gene calls are TRBV19 and TRBJ1-1; 7 bases fit TRBD1. CDR1 LNHDA and CDR2 SQIVND come from the germline V gene (reference sequence). The CDR3 spans 13 residues. V was pared by 3 bases and J by 6 bases, with 4 bases of the junction left unmatched. For the CDR3, the DNA is TGTGCCAGTAGTATCACCGGGACAGCTGAAGCTTTCTTT. Protein sequence: CASSITGTAEAFF.

This chain uses TRBV24-1 with TRBJ2-1; TRBD2 agrees at 7 bases. V gave up 7 bases and J gave up 12 bases; unmatched junction bases: 17. The germline gives CDR1 KGHDR, CDR2 SFDVKD. There are 15 residues in the CDR3. The CDR3 DNA sequence: TGTGCCACCAGGGGGGGAGGGGAGGGTGGTTATGGGCAGTTCTTC. Its protein is CATRGGGEGGYGQFF.

This clonotype was recorded many times. The chain recombines TRBV11-2 with TRBJ1-4; D is perhaps TRBD1 (5 bases). Germline assignment: CDR1 SGHAT and CDR2 FQNNGV. Trimming stripped 2 bases from V and 12 bases from J, with 10 bases between. The CDR3 extends over 12 amino acids. CDR3 in DNA: TGTGCCAGCAGCTTATCAGGAGGGGAACTGTTTTTT. Amino acid sequence: CASSLSGGELFF.